This entry features one TCR beta chain sequence. Only one count was recorded for this clone. Its binding antigen is unknown. There are no base qualities to consult, and no much larger clone falls within one base. In the prospective study, participants were about 18 to 89 years old, resided in fewer than 25 geographic areas of the United States, and were enrolled through a virtual design. In the prospective study, participants were assigned to cohorts based on the clinical history participants reported in a screening survey and a study questionnaire. Each participant in the prospective study had whole blood, serum and a nasopharyngeal or oropharyngeal swab collected by mobile phlebotomists. Prospective study participants could optionally give additional blood draws and questionnaires over an approximately two-month period. Before DNA extraction, prospective study blood samples were shipped either frozen or at room temperature.

The germline V gene provides CDR1 SGHDN and CDR2 FVKESK. V loses 0 bases at its end and J loses 4 bases; junction bases beyond the gene matches: 8. The CDR3 goes from the cysteine to the phenylalanine over 17 residues. The sequence is cut down to CDR3 DNA, 51 bases in frame from base 1. TCRbeta CDR3 regions were amplified from genomic DNA by means of the immunoSEQ Assay, a bias-controlled multiplex PCR. The source study handled its data this way. Nucleated cell counts per sample were estimated from amplification of reference gene primers within the assay. To quantify the absolute abundance of each unique TCRbeta CDR3 rearrangement, sequence reads were collapsed and filtered. Productive Simpson clonality was computed per sample as the square root of Simpson's diversity index over productive rearrangements. The table was pulled from immuneACCESS by TCRdb, which kept in-frame rearrangements only. Such tables lose some clones; where checked, under half of the loss comes from unresolved V genes, and the rest has no known cause. The V and J calls and the clone size are those of that table, but D and trimming were determined from the DNA. This sample has 150,000 to 200,000 clones in its table, and about 80% of those were observed once. 5.2% of the sample is in the top ten clones.

The source of the sample is a study of blood T cell repertoires in COVID-19 (TCRdb year 2020). At the level of the whole study: Samples from collaborators originated in the United States, Italy and Spain and spanned both the acute and convalescent phases of COVID-19. The prospective study material was composed of cDNA or gDNA derived from T cells, B-cell-depleted T cells, or PBMCs. The dataset comprised deeply sampled blood TCRbeta repertoires from subjects exposed to, actively infected with, or recovered from COVID-19. The repertoires were made available in a free public database intended to serve as a resource for research on the immune response to SARS-CoV-2. Samples came from the ongoing ImmuneRACE study (first 160 participants) plus 1,254 subjects from 6 global collaborators. A de-identified subject ID, COVID-19 status, age in years and sex were almost always included in the sample metadata. Where available, HLA class I and class II types were obtained from metadata supplied by the sample provider rather than from assay-based typing. The paper's findings and limits, for the study overall: The amount of clinical and demographic metadata varied by source and participant and was provided uncurated.

This TCR came from a woman aged 60 to 75 with acute COVID-19. The sample taken for sequencing was PBMCs or T cells enriched from blood (not recorded which). Recombination connected TRBV14 to TRBJ2-1, with 8 bases aligning to TRBD2. CDR3 sequence: CASSQDLRLAHYNEQFF. The DNA is as follows: TGTGCCAGCAGCCAAGATCTAAGACTAGCGCATTACAATGAGCAGTTCTTC.